The rows below give T cell receptor beta chains drawn from one sample of a study of shared clonotypes between healthy human individuals. Sequenced by immunoSEQ multiplex PCR; TCRdb stores in-frame clones only, minus some. This sample carries approximately 1,000,000 clones, approximately 80% of them seen once, and the ten largest clones take approximately 0.95%. The sequenced sample was memory CD4+ T cells from PBMCs. The receptors stem from a man younger than 35 in good health. Some clones in this sample may be carry-over from other donors' samples. Each CDR3 is given without its conserved first and last residue.

12,TRBJ2-5,TRBV5-1,ASSYGTPQETQY
12,TRBJ1-2,TRBV18,ASSQHADASDDT
11,TRBJ1-4,TRBV9,ASSRQGKEKLF
14,TRBJ2-5,TRBV28,ASSLLGYSVRETQY
12,TRBJ2-3,TRBV5-5,ASIRGASTDTQY
14,TRBJ1-2,TRBV30,ASRRRALNVNYGYT
14,TRBJ2-5,TRBV18,ASSPVAGGTQETQY
13,TRBJ2-1,TRBV9,ASSPGLAEYNEQF
12,TRBJ1-2,TRBV5-1,ASSLMGGNYGYT
12,TRBJ2-4,TRBV19,ASSPPGGGSGQY
11,TRBJ1-1,TRBV28,ASYRTGRTEAF
11,TRBJ1-1,TRBV10-3,ATTDRGDTEAF
14,TRBJ2-3,TRBV11-2,ASTLLTGMRGVTQY
11,TRBJ1-2,TRBV5-4,ASSFRSDRAYT
17,TRBJ2-7,TRBV15,ATSRSPGLAGGKGYEQY
10,TRBJ2-7,TRBV29-1,SVDGEKGEQY
10,TRBJ1-2,TRBV10-3,AIKGTEEGYT
14,TRBJ1-2,TRBV10-3,AISESAERFEGGYT
12,TRBJ2-5,TRBV5-1,ASSLRGSGETQY
13,TRBJ1-4,TRBV28,ASSLYRGSDEKLF
15,TRBJ2-1,TRBV7-3,ASSSSPRQGSYNEQF
11,TRBJ2-7,TRBV2,ASRDPNREEQY
11,TRBJ1-1,TRBV28,ASSPQRTVKAF
12,TRBJ1-2,TRBV6-1,ASSEGPDQYGYT
13,TRBJ1-2,TRBV5-1,ASSSNSGTHHGYT
14,TRBJ2-1,TRBV2,ASSEAKDWDYNEQF
14,TRBJ2-5,TRBV30,AWTETLVTYQETQY
12,TRBJ2-7,TRBV5-1,ASSLDGSSYEQY
12,TRBJ2-2,TRBV28,ASRNGQNTGELF
12,TRBJ2-1,TRBV28,ASSGLAGLNEQF
12,TRBJ2-2,TRBV19,ASSFQGNTGELF
14,TRBJ2-1,TRBV18,ASSPGQGTFYNEQF
12,TRBJ1-2,TRBV6-1,ASRITGDTYGYT
12,TRBJ1-1,TRBV5-1,ASSLVVGLTEAF
12,TRBJ1-6,TRBV25-1,ASSEARGISPLH
10,TRBJ2-3,TRBV7-8,ASSGRTDTQY
17,TRBJ2-7,TRBV21-1,ASSKGRIPGQTFSYEQY
12,TRBJ2-3,TRBV5-1,ASSFFGGTDTQY
12,TRBJ1-1,TRBV18,ASSSLQGNTEAF
8,TRBJ2-7,TRBV20-1,SAPGNEQY
14,TRBJ2-7,TRBV10-1,ASTDGRLAGLYEQY
13,TRBJ1-3,TRBV4-3,ASSRLASSGNTIY
12,TRBJ1-1,TRBV28,ASNPGTGVTEAF
9,TRBJ1-1,TRBV29-1,SVVQVSEAF
11,TRBJ1-5,TRBV10-2,ASQQGLGQPQH